This T cell receptor (beta chain) was obtained from a study of cytomegalovirus exposure and HLA in healthy donors. Germline CDR1 is LNHDA and CDR2 is SQIVND (reference sequence). Trimming took 8 bases from V and 2 from J, leaving 10 bases between them. This CDR3 comprises 13 residues. It was with 60 Vbeta and 13 Jbeta primers that the PCR ran. Assay: immunoSEQ multiplex PCR; the TCRdb copy retains only in-frame clones and omits some. The sample yields 200,000 to 250,000 clones, 77% seen once. Material: PBMCs. The TCR sequence derives from a woman aged 60-75 years in good health and CMV-seropositive. V and J are TRBV19 and TRBJ1-3; D gene unclear. CDR3 nucleotides: TGTGCCAGTTCTGTGCAGGCTGGAAACACCATATATTTT. Translating it yields CASSVQAGNTIYF.